This TCR beta chain was profiled in a study of blood T cell repertoires in COVID-19. Study-wide background: Donors in the United States, Italy and Spain gave samples during acute or convalescent COVID-19. In each case, the material was cDNA or gDNA derived from T cells, B-cell-depleted T cells, or PBMCs.

Original processing methods: How many nucleated cells were present was estimated from reference gene primer amplification. Repertoires were generated with immunoSEQ multiplex PCR, while TCRdb's copy carries only in-frame clones and drops some. V and J calls and clone size come straight from that table; D and trimming were deduced from the DNA. This table has about 430,000 clones, 70% to 90% appearing once. Seattle patients were enrolled during active infection and followed longitudinally. This CDR3 has 16 residues. The V segment lost 1 base and the J segment 3 bases; nucleotides outside the gene matches: 5. Germline CDR1 LNHDA, CDR2 SQIVND (reference sequence).

The chain joins TRBV19 to TRBJ2-3, with 9 positions matching TRBD1. The sequenced sample consisted of peripheral blood. The receptor comes from a young man with COVID-19, enrolled during active disease. The chain's CDR3 is CASSIATGQGTDTQYF. For the CDR3, the DNA is TGTGCCAGTAGTATAGCCACGGGACAGGGAACAGATACGCAGTATTTT.